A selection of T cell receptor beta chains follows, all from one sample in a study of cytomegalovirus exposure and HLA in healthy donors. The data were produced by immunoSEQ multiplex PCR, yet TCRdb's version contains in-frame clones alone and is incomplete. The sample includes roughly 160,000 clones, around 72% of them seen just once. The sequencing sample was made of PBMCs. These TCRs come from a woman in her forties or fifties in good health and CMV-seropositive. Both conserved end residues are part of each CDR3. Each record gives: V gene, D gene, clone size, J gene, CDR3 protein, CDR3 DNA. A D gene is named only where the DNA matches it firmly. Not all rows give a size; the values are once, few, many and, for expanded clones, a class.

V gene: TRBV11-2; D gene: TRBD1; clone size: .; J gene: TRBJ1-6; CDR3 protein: CASSLQGTRGSPLHF; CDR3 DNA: TGTGCCAGCAGCCTACAGGGGACCCGTGGCTCACCCCTCCACTTT
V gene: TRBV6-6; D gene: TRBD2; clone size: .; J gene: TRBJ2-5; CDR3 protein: CASRPTSGGPGTQYF; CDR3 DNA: TGTGCCAGCAGACCGACTAGCGGGGGGCCCGGGACCCAGTACTTC
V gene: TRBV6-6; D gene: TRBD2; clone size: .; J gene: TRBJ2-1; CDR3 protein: CASSSSSGRAYNEQFF; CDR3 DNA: TGTGCCAGCAGTTCCTCGAGCGGGAGGGCCTACAATGAGCAGTTCTTC
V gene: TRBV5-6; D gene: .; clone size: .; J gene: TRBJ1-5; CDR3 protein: CASSRTENQPQHF; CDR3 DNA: TGTGCCAGCAGCCGGACAGAGAATCAGCCCCAGCATTTT
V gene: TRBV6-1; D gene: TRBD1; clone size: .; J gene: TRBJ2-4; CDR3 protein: CASTRTGQVKNSQYF; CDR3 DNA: TGTGCCAGCACCAGGACGGGACAGGTCAAAAACAGTCAGTACTTC
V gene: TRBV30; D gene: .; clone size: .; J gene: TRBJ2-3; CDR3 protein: CAWSVMGSATQYF; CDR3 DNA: TGTGCCTGGAGTGTAATGGGTAGCGCCACGCAGTATTTT
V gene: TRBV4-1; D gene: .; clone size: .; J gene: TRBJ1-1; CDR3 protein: CASSASPLRAEAFF; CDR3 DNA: TGCGCCAGCAGCGCGTCCCCGCTGAGGGCTGAAGCTTTCTTT
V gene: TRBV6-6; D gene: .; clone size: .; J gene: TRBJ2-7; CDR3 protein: CASSPTYEQYF; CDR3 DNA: TGTGCCAGCAGTCCTACTTACGAGCAGTACTTC
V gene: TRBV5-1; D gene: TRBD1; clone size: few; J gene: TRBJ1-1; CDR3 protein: CASSGYGQDTEAFF; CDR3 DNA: TGCGCCAGCAGCGGATACGGACAGGACACTGAAGCTTTCTTT
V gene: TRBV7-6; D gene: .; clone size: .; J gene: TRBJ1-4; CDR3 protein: CASSLELPGTNEKLFF; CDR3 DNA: TGTGCCAGCAGCTTAGAGCTCCCAGGGACTAATGAAAAACTGTTTTTT
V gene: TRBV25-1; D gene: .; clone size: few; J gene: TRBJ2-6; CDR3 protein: CASSEIGSLGANGLTF; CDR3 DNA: TGTGCCAGCAGTGAAATCGGGTCCCTGGGGGCCAACGGCCTGACTTTC
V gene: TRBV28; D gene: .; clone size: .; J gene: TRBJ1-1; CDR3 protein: CASSPALRTEAFF; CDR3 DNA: TGTGCCAGCAGTCCGGCACTGAGGACTGAAGCTTTCTTT
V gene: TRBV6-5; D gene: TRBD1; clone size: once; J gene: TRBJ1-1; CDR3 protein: CASSSPGTGGPEAFF; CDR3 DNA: TGTGCCAGCAGTTCCCCCGGGACAGGGGGCCCTGAAGCTTTCTTT
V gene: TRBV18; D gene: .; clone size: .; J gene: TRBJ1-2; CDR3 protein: CASSPRVSRSNYGYTF; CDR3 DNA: TGTGCCAGCTCGCCCAGGGTTTCGCGTTCTAACTATGGCTACACCTTC
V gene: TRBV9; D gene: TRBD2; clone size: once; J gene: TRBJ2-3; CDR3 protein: CASTGGTSGVTDTQYF; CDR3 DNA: TGTGCCAGCACCGGCGGGACTAGCGGGGTCACAGATACGCAGTATTTT
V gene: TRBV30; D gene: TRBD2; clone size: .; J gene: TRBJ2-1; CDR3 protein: CAWTKRGSYNEQFF; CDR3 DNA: TGTGCCTGGACAAAGCGGGGGTCGTACAATGAGCAGTTCTTC
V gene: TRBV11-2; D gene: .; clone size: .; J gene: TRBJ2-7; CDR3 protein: CASSLVLASYEQYF; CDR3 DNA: TGTGCCAGCAGCTTAGTGTTAGCTTCCTACGAGCAGTACTTC
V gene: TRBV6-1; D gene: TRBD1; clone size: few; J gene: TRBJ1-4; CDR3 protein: CASSDTGGNEKLFF; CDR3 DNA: TGTGCCAGCAGTGATACAGGGGGTAATGAAAAACTGTTTTTT
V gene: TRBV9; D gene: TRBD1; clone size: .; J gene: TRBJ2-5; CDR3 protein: CASSPRTGVETQYF; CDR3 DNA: TGTGCCAGCAGCCCACGGACAGGGGTGGAGACCCAGTACTTC
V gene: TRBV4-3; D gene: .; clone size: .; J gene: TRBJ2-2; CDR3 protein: CASSQDPDSNTGELFF; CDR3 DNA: TGCGCCAGCAGCCAAGACCCAGATTCGAACACCGGGGAGCTGTTTTTT
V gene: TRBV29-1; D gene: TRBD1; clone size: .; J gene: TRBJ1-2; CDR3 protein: CSGWGGQGSGGYTF; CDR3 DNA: TGCAGCGGTTGGGGAGGACAGGGGTCCGGTGGCTACACCTTC
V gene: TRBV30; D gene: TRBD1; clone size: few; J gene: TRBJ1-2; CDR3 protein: CAWSTGGFYGYTF; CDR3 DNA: TGTGCCTGGAGTACAGGGGGTTTCTATGGCTACACCTTC
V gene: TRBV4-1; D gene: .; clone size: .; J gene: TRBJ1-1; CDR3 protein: CASSQEVREGTEAFF; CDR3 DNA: TGCGCCAGCAGCCAAGAGGTGAGGGAGGGCACTGAAGCTTTCTTT
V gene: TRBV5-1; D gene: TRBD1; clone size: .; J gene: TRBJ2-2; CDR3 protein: CASSTGGNNKDGELFF; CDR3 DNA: TGCGCCAGCAGTACAGGGGGCAATAACAAGGACGGGGAGCTGTTTTTT
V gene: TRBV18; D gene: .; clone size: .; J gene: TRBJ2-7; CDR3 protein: CASSPPQDYSYEQYF; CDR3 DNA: TGTGCCAGCTCACCACCGCAGGACTACTCCTACGAGCAGTACTTC
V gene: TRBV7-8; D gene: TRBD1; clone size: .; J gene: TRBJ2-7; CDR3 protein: CASSLEGGFLYEQYF; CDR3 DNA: TGTGCCAGCAGCTTAGAAGGGGGCTTCCTTTACGAGCAGTACTTC
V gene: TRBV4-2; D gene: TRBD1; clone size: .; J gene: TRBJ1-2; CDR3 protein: CASSFATGPPGNGYTF; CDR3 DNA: TGTGCCAGCAGCTTTGCGACAGGGCCACCGGGGAATGGCTACACCTTC
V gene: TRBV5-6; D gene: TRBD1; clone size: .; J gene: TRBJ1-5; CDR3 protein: CASSFDRGQPQHF; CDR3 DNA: TGTGCCAGCAGTTTCGACAGGGGTCAGCCCCAGCATTTT
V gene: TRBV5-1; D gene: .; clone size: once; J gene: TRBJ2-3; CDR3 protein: CASSLHEVSDTQYF; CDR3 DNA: TGCGCCAGCAGCTTGCATGAGGTTTCGGATACGCAGTATTTT
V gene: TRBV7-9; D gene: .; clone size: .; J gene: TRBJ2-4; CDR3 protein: CASSHDSNKNIQYF; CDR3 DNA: TGTGCCAGCAGCCATGACAGTAACAAAAACATTCAGTACTTC
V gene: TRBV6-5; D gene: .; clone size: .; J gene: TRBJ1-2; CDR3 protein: CASSYSGHGYTF; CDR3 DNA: TGTGCCAGCAGTTACTCTGGGCATGGCTACACCTTC
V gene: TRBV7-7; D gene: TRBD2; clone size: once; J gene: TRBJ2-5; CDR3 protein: CASSDTSGSETQYF; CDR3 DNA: TGTGCTAGCAGCGATACTAGCGGGAGTGAGACCCAGTACTTC
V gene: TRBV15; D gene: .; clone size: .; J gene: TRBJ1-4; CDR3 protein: CATRKDSSNEKLFF; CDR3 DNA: TGTGCCACCAGAAAAGACAGCTCTAATGAAAAACTGTTTTTT
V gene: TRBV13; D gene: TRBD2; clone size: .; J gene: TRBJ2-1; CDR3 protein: CASSPGLALYNEQFF; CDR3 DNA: TGTGCCAGCAGCCCGGGACTAGCGCTATACAATGAGCAGTTCTTC
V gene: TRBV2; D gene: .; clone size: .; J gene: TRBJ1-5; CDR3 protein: CASSVWANQPQHF; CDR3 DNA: TGTGCCAGCAGTGTCTGGGCCAATCAGCCCCAGCATTTT
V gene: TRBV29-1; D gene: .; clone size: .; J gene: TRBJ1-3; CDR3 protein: CSAGSGNTIYF; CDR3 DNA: TGCAGCGCTGGCAGTGGAAACACCATATATTTT